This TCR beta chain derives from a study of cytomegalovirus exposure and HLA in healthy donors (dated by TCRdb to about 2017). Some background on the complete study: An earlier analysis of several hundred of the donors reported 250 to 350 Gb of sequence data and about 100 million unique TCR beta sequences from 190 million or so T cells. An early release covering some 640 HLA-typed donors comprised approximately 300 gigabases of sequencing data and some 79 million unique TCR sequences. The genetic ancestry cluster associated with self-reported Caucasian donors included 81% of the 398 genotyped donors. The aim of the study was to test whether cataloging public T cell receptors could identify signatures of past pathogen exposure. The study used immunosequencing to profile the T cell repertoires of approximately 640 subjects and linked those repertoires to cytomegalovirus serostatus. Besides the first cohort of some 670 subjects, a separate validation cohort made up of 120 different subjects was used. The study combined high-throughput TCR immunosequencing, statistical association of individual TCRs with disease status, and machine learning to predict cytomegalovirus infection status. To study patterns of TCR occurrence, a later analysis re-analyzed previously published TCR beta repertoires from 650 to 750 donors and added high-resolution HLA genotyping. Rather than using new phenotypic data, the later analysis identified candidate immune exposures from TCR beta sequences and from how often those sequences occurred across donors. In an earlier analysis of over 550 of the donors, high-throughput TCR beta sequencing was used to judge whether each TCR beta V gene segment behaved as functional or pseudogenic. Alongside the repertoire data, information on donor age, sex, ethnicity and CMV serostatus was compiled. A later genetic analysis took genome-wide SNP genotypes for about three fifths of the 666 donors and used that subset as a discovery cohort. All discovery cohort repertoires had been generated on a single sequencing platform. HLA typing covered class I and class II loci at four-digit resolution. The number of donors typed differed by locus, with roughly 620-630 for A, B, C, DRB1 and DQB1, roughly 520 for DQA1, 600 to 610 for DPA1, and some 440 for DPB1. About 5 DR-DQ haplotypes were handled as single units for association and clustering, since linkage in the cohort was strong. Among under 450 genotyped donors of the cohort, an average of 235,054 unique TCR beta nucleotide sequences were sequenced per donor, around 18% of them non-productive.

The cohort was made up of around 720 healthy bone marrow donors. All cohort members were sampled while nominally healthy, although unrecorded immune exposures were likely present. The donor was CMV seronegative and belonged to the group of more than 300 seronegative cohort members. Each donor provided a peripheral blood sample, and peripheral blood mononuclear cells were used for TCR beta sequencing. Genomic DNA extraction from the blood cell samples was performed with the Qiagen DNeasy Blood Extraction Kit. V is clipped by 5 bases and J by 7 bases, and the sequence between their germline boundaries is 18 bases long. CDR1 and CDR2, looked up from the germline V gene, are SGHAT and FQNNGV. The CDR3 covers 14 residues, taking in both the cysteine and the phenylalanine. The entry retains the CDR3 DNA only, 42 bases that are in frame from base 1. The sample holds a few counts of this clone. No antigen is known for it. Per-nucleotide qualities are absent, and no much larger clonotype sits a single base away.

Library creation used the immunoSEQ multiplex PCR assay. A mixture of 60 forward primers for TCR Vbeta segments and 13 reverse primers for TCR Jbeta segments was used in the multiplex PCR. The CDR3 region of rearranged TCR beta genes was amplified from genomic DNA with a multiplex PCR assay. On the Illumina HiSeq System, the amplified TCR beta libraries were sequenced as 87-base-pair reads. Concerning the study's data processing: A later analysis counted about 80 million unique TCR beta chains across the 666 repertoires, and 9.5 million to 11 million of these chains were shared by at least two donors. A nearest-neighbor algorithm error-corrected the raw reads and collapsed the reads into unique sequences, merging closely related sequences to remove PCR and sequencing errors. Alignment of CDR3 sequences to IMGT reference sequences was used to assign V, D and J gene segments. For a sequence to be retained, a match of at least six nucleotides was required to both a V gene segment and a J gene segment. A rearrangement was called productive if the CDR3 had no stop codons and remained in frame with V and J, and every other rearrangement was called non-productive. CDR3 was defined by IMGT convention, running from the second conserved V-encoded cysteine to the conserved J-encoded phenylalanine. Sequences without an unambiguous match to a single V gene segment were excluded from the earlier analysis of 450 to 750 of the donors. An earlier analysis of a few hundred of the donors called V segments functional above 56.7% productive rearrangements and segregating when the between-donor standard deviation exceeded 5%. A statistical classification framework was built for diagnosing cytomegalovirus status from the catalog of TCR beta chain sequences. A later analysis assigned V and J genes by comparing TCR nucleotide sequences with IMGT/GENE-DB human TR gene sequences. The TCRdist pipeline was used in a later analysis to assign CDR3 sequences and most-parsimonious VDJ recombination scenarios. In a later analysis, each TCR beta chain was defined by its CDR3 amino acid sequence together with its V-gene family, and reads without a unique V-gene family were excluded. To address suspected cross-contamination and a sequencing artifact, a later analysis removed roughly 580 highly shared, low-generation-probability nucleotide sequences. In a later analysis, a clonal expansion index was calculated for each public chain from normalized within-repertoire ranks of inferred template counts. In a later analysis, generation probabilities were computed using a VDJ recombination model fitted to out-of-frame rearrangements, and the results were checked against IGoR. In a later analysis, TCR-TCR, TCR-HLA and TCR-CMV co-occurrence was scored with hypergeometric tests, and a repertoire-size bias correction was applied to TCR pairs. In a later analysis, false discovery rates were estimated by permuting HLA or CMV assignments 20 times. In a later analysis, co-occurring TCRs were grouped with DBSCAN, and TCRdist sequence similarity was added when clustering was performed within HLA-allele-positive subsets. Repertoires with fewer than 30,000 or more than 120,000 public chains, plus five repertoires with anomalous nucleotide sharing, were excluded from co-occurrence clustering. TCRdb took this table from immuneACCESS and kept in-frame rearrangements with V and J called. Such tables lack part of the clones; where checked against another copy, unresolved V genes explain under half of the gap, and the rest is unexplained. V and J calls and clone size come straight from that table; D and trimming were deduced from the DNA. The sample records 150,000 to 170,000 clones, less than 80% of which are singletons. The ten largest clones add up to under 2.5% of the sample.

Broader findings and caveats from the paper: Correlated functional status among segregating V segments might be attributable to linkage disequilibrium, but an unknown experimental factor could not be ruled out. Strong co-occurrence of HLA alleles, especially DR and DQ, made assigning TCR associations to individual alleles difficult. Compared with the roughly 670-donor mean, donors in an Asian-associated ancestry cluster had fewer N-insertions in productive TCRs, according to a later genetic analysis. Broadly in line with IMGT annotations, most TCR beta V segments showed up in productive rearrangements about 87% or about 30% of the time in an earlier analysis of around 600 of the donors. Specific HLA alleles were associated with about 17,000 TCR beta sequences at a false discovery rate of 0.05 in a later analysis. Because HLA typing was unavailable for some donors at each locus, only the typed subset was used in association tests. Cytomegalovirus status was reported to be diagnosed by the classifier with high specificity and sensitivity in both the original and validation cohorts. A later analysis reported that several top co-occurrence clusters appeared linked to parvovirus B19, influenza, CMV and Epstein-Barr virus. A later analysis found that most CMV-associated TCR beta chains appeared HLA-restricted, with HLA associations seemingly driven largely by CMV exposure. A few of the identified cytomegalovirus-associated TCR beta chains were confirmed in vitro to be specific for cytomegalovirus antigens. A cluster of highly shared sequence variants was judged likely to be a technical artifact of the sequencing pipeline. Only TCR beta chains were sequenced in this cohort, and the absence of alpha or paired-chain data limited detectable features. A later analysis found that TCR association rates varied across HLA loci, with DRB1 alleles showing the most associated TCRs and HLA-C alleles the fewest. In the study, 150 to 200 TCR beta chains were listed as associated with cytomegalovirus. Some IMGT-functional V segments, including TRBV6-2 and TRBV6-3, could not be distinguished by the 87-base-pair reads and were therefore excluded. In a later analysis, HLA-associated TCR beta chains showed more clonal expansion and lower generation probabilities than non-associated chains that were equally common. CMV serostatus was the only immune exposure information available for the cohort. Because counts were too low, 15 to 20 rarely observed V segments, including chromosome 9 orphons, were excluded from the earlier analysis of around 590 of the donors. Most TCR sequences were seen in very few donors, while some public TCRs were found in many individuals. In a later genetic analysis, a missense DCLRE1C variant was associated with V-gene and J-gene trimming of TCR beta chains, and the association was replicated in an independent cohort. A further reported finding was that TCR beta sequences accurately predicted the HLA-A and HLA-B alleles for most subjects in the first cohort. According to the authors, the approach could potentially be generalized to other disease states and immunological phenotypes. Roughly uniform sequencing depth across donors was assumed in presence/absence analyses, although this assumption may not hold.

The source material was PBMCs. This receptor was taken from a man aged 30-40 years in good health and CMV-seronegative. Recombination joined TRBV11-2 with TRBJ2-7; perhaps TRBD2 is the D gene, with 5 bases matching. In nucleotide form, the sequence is TGTGCCAGCAGCCCGGGGATCGTGCCGTGGGAGCAGTACTTC. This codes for CASSPGIVPWEQYF.